This T cell receptor beta chain was identified in a study of early T cells in non-severe SARS-CoV-2 infection. Study at large: Bulk RNA taken from unsorted whole blood was sequenced, leaving chains unpaired. Study conclusions and caveats: The VDJdb matching leaned toward anti-spike CD8 responses and overlooked private and CD4 specificities.

This clonotype has at least ten counts. The antigen is unknown. Individual cDNA molecules were tagged with unique molecular identifiers. TCRdb used MiXCR to reprocess the 5' RACE reads, holding one entry per CDR3 protein. The sample has roughly 120,000 distinct CDR3 sequences; more than 13% are singletons. The germline V gene has CDR1 MGHDK and CDR2 SYGVNS. This CDR3 has 14 residues. Losses at the gene ends were 2 bases for V and 8 bases for J; bases not matched to a gene: 8. What was sequenced was whole blood. The chain is built from TRBV25-1 and TRBJ1-2, with 7 bases aligning to TRBD1. This receptor was identified in an adult who was a healthcare worker with PCR-confirmed SARS-CoV-2 infection or an uninfected control (not recorded which). The CDR3 loop reads CASSEDGQALGYTF. The CDR3 bases are TGTGCCAGCAGTGAAGACGGACAGGCCCTCGGCTACACCTTC.